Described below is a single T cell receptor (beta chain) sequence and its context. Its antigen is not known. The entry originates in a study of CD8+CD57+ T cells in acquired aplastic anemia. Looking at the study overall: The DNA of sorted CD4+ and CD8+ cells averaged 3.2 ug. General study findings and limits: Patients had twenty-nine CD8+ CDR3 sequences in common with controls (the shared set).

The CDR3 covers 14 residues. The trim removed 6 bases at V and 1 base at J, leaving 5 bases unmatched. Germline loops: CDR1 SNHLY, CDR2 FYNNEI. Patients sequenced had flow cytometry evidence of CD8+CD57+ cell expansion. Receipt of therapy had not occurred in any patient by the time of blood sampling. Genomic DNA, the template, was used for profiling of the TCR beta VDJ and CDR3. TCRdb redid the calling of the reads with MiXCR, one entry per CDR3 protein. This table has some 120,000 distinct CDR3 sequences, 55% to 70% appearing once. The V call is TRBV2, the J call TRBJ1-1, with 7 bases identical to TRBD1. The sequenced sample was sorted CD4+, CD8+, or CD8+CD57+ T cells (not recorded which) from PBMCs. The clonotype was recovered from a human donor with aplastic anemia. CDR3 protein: CASRMDRSNTEAFF. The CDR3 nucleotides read TGTGCCAGCAGGATGGACAGGTCGAACACTGAAGCTTTCTTT.